Presented here are 21 T cell receptor beta chains from one specimen sequenced in a study of blood T cells in healthy people across ages. PCR was performed a second time for roughly 7 to 12 cycles using a sample-barcoded 5' primer and a J-beta primer mix. TCRdb re-analysed the 5' RACE reads in MiXCR, keeping a single row per CDR3 protein. Of roughly 730,000 distinct CDR3 sequences listed, about 61% were seen once; the top ten hold around 25%. The specimen sequenced was blood. The receptors stem from a man between 40 and 49 years old in good health.

This clonotype was detected a few times. The V and J genes are TRBV5-6 and TRBJ1-2, with unresolved D. V lost 2 bases and J 3 bases, leaving 23 bases between the germline ends. The V gene's germline CDR1 is SGHDT and CDR2 YYEEEE. The CDR3 has 18 residues. Here the CDR3 DNA reads TGTGCCAGCAGCTTATGGGGTCTTTCTTTAAGTCCCGACTATGGCTACACCTTC. Protein: CASSLWGLSLSPDYGYTF.

The chain recombines TRBV3-1 with TRBJ2-3; D ambiguous. The V end was cut by 0 bases, the J end by 1 base, with 8 bases between. The CDR3 length is 15 residues. Looked up from germline, CDR1 is LGHDT and CDR2 is YNNKEL (reference sequence). CDR3 nucleotides: TGTGCCAGCAGCCAAGAAACTATAGGCACAGATACGCAGTATTTT. It codes for CASSQETIGTDTQYF.

This sequence joins TRBV6-6 and TRBJ1-2, with D unresolved. Germline V gene data show CDR1 as MNHNY and CDR2 as SVGAGI (reference sequence). This CDR3 region has 15 residues. Between the trimmed V and J ends, which lost 2 bases and 5 bases, there was a span of 15 bases. The CDR3 sequence: CASSYRSSLGYGYTF. The DNA for the CDR3 is TGTGCCAGCAGTTACCGGTCAAGCCTTGGGTATGGCTACACCTTC.

This clonotype turned up a few times. The rearrangement uses TRBV7-2 and TRBJ2-5, with TRBD2 matching 7 bases. With V trimmed by 1 base and J by 2 bases, 10 bases remained unmatched. This CDR3 comprises 17 residues. Germline V gene data show CDR1 as SGHTA and CDR2 as FQGNSA. CDR3 in amino acids: CASSLVHVGGGQETQYF. The CDR3, as DNA: TGTGCCAGCAGCTTAGTTCACGTGGGGGGAGGGCAAGAGACCCAGTACTTC.

The chain carries TRBV27 and TRBJ2-2; the D gene is possibly TRBD2 (6 bases). V gave up 6 bases and J gave up 5 bases, with 13 bases separating them. CDR1 is MNHEY, CDR2 SMNVEV, per germline (reference sequence). This CDR3 comprises 14 residues. The CDR3 DNA sequence: TGTGCCAGCAGGGGGAGGTCGGGGACCGGGGAGCTGTTTTTT. Translation gives CASRGRSGTGELFF.

The J gene is TRBJ1-5, the V gene TRBV7-2, with 7 bases that match TRBD1. The CDR3 is made up of 15 amino acids. With V trimmed by 2 bases and J by 4 bases, 5 bases remained unmatched. The germline V gene encodes CDR1 SGHTA and CDR2 FQGNSA. CDR3 sequence reads: CASSLRQGENQPQHF. CDR3 sequence (DNA): TGTGCCAGCAGCTTAAGGCAGGGGGAAAATCAGCCCCAGCATTTT.

This clonotype was recorded a few times. The chain employs TRBV20-1 and TRBJ1-5; 7 bases match TRBD1. V shed 3 bases and J 4 bases; nucleotides not matched to a gene: 9. CDR3 length equals 15 residues. Germline V gene data show CDR1 as DFQATT and CDR2 as SNEGSKA (reference sequence). This chain's CDR3 is CSASEGQHPNQPQHF. CDR3 bases: TGCAGTGCTAGCGAGGGACAGCACCCTAATCAGCCCCAGCATTTT.

V gene TRBV27 combines with J gene TRBJ1-2; 8 nucleotides line up with TRBD1. V trimming: 6 bases; J trimming: 1 base; junction bases outside the gene matches: 4. The V gene's germline CDR1 is MNHEY and CDR2 SMNVEV (reference sequence). This CDR3 is 14 amino acids long. CDR3 DNA: TGTGCCAGCAGAGAGACAGGGGTTAACTATGGCTACACCTTC. Translating it yields CASRETGVNYGYTF.

The chain uses TRBV2 and TRBJ2-4; D is possibly TRBD2 (5 bases). Germline CDR1 SNHLY, CDR2 FYNNEI. Trimming removed 6 bases from V and 13 bases from J, with 10 bases in between. There are 10 residues in the CDR3. The CDR3 DNA sequence: TGTGCCAGCAGATACGGGGAGCAGTACTTC. Its translation: CASRYGEQYF.

V and J are TRBV11-3 and TRBJ2-5; D might be TRBD1 (6 bases). The V and J ends lost 3 bases and 3 bases respectively, with 14 bases between them. The CDR3 spans 15 residues. CDR1 SGHNT and CDR2 YENEEA come from the germline V gene. CDR3: CASSFSTPGEETQYF. The CDR3, as DNA: TGTGCCAGCAGCTTTAGCACTCCAGGGGAAGAGACCCAGTACTTC.

This clonotype was found many times. This rearrangement joins TRBV27 to TRBJ2-3; 8 bases align to TRBD2. The CDR3 length is 17 residues. Germline CDR1 MNHEY, CDR2 SMNVEV (reference sequence). The ends lost 6 bases at V and 0 bases at J; junction bases unmatched: 11. The CDR3 reads CASSLAPGLGSTDTQYF. As DNA, the CDR3 is TGTGCCAGCAGCCTAGCCCCGGGACTAGGAAGCACAGATACGCAGTATTTT.

This chain links TRBV7-2 with TRBJ2-4; 8 bases are a match to TRBD1. This CDR3 is 14 amino acids long. CDR1 SGHTA and CDR2 FQGNSA come from the germline V gene. Trimming cost V 5 bases and J 8 bases; bases outside gene matches: 8. In nucleotides, the CDR3 is TGTGCCAGCAGCCCAATGACAGGGGAAGACATTCAGTACTTC. Translating it yields CASSPMTGEDIQYF.

The gene calls are TRBV19 and TRBJ1-2, with a tentative D call TRBD1 (5 bases). V was cut by 0 bases and J by 2 bases, with 16 bases left in between. Per the germline V gene, CDR1 is LNHDA and CDR2 is SQIVND (reference sequence). This CDR3 contains 17 residues. In DNA, the CDR3 is TGTGCCAGTAGTATAGATCCACCCGGCAGGGTAAACTATGGCTACACCTTC. Amino acid sequence: CASSIDPPGRVNYGYTF.

In its sample, this clonotype was seen a few times. The chain links TRBV9 to TRBJ2-6; D not resolved. There are 15 residues in the CDR3. CDR1 is SGDLS, CDR2 YYNGEE, per germline. Trimming pared 6 bases from V and 7 bases from J, leaving 17 bases between. For the CDR3, the DNA is TGTGCCAGCAATGGGCGACTTAGGTCTGCCAACGTCCTGACTTTC. Its translation is CASNGRLRSANVLTF.

The chain has TRBV7-3 and TRBJ2-3, with D perhaps TRBD1 (5 bases). The CDR3 length is 13 residues. Between the trimmed V and J ends, which lost 4 bases and 4 bases, there was a span of 9 bases. In germline, CDR1 is SGHTA, CDR2 FQGTGA. The CDR3 nucleotides are TGTGCCAGCAGCTATATAGGGGCAGATACGCAGTATTTT. Its protein product is CASSYIGADTQYF. Filled out from reference TRBV7-3 and TRBJ2-3, the complete variable domain reads GAGVSQTPSNKVTEKGKYVELRCDPISGHTALYWYRQSLGQGPEFLIYFQGTGAADDSGLPNDRFFAVRPEGSVSTLKIQRTERGDSAVYLCASSYIGADTQYFGPGTRLTVL.

This clonotype was seen once. One end of the junction does not line up with germline, which may come from a read error. The gene calls are TRBV5-6 and TRBJ2-6; D is unresolved. CDR1 is SGHDT, CDR2 YYEEEE, per germline. This CDR3 contains 17 residues. This chain's CDR3 is CASSFKGVGHGANVLTF. CDR3 DNA: TGCGCCAGCAGCTTTAAGGGCGTGGGTCACGGGGCCAACGTCCTGACTTTC. Full variable domain (remainder filled in from reference TRBV5-6 and TRBJ2-6): DAGVTQSPTHLIKTRGQQVTLRCSPKSGHDTVSWYQQALGQGPQFIFQYYEEEERQRGNFPDRFSGHQFPNYSSELNVNALLLGDSALYLCASSFKGVGHGANVLTFGAGSRLTVL.

The genes are TRBV5-1 and TRBJ1-6; D is unclear. Trimming removed 0 bases from V and 5 bases from J, with 6 bases in between. The CDR3 consists of 14 residues. The germline CDR1 and CDR2 sequences are SGHRS and YFSETQ. CDR3 sequence reads: CASSLGWDNSPLHF. CDR3 nucleotides: TGCGCCAGCAGCTTGGGTTGGGATAATTCACCCCTCCACTTT. Complete variable domain (other parts from reference TRBV5-1 and TRBJ1-6): KAGVTQTPRYLIKTRGQQVTLSCSPISGHRSVSWYQQTPGQGLQFLFEYFSETQRNKGNFPGRFSGRQFSNSRSEMNVSTLELGDSALYLCASSLGWDNSPLHFGNGTRLTVT.

The chain is built from TRBV25-1 and TRBJ1-6; TRBD1 is a possible D gene (6 bases). The V end was cut by 6 bases, the J end by 14 bases, with 11 bases between. In germline, CDR1 is MGHDK, CDR2 SYGVNS. The CDR3 is 11 residues long. The CDR3: CASSQGQALHF. The CDR3 DNA reads TGTGCCAGCAGCCAGGGGCAAGCCCTCCACTTT.

This clonotype was detected only once. The V call is TRBV5-1, the J call TRBJ2-5, with a possible D match to TRBD2 (6 bases). V dropped 4 bases and J dropped 9 bases, with 19 bases sitting between them. There are 14 residues in the CDR3. Germline V lookup: CDR1 SGHRS, CDR2 YFSETQ. CDR3 DNA: TGCGCCAGCAGCGAATGGGTGGGCCCGGGGGCCCAGTACTTC. This sequence encodes CASSEWVGPGAQYF.

The gene calls are TRBV20-1 and TRBJ2-3; D not resolved. Germline V CDR1 and CDR2: DFQATT, SNEGSKA (reference sequence). The V gene lost 5 bases and the J gene lost 4 bases, with 10 bases spanning the gap. The CDR3 loop spans 12 amino acids. The CDR3 DNA follows: TGCAGTGCTCTACCAGAACCAGATACGCAGTATTTT. Its protein is CSALPEPDTQYF.

The V and J genes are TRBV12-3 or TRBV12-4 and TRBJ2-4; 14 positions match TRBD2. The DNA end favors TRBJ2-5, so the J call may be wrong. The CDR3 totals 17 residues. As DNA, the CDR3 is TGTGCCAGCAGTTTAATGACTAGCGGGAGGGGATCGGAGACCCAGTACTTC. This sequence encodes CASSLMTSGRGSETQYF.